The 24 T cell receptor beta chains below were found in one sample sequenced in a study of blood T cell repertoires in COVID-19. Some clones are missing from TCRdb's copy, which holds only in-frame ones; the method was immunoSEQ multiplex PCR. The sample carries over 350,000 clones, around 89% recorded once. The sample comprised peripheral blood. The source is a woman in her 30s with acute or convalescent COVID-19.

The chain is built from TRBV2 and TRBJ1-5; 7 nucleotides line up with TRBD1. Germline CDR1 reads SNHLY; CDR2 reads FYNNEI. V was clipped by 6 bases and J by 0 bases; unmatched bases: 5. This CDR3 is 15 amino acids long. In nucleotides, the CDR3 is TGTGCCAGCAGATTACAGGGGAATAGCAATCAGCCCCAGCATTTT. It is translated as CASRLQGNSNQPQHF. Variable domain in full (rest from reference TRBV2 and TRBJ1-5): EPEVTQTPSHQVTQMGQEVILRCVPISNHLYFYWYRQILGQKVEFLVSFYNNEISEKSEIFDDQFSVERPDGSNFTLKIRSTKLEDSAMYFCASRLQGNSNQPQHFGDGTRLSIL.

The rearrangement links TRBV4-1 to TRBJ1-2; no firm D call. Trimming removed 0 bases at V and 0 bases at J, with 14 bases between. The length of the CDR3 is 17 residues. CDR1 is MGHRA, CDR2 YSYEKL, per germline. Here the CDR3 DNA reads TGCGCCAGCAGCCAAGACGCGCGGGTCTGGGCTAACTATGGCTACACCTTC. It yields the protein CASSQDARVWANYGYTF.

This chain connects TRBV7-3 to TRBJ2-5; 12 bases map to TRBD1. Germline V gives CDR1 SGHTA, CDR2 FQGTGA. V dropped 2 bases and J dropped 5; count of bases not matched to a gene: 3. The CDR3 totals 15 residues. The CDR3 protein is CASSLGTGGAETQYF. In DNA form, the CDR3 reads TGTGCCAGCAGCTTAGGGACAGGGGGCGCGGAGACCCAGTACTTC.

V is TRBV6-6 and J is TRBJ1-4; weak D call: TRBD1 (5 bases). The CDR3 is 13 amino acids. Trimming cost V 7 bases and J 7 bases, with 13 bases left between them. Germline loops: CDR1 MNHNY, CDR2 SVGAGI (reference sequence). CDR3 protein: CASTARRGEKLFF. The CDR3 DNA follows: TGTGCCAGCACCGCGAGAAGGGGTGAAAAACTGTTTTTT.

This clone has just one count. The chain has TRBV6-1 and TRBJ2-6; the D gene is possibly TRBD1 (6 bases). The CDR3 totals 16 residues. The germline CDR1 and CDR2 sequences are MNHNS and SASEGT. Trimming stripped 4 bases from V and 3 bases from J, with 13 bases between. This CDR3 reads CASSALTGIGANVLTF. DNA for the CDR3: TGTGCCAGCAGTGCCCTAACAGGGATTGGGGCCAACGTCCTGACTTTC.

This chain links TRBV30 with TRBJ1-4; D is perhaps TRBD1 (6 bases). This CDR3 is built from 16 residues. Deletions cut 1 base from V and 4 bases from J, with 16 bases between. The germline V gene encodes CDR1 GTSNPN and CDR2 SVGIG (reference sequence). The CDR3 DNA follows: TGTGCCTGGAGTGAAAAAACGACAGGAGATAATGAAAAACTGTTTTTT. This sequence encodes CAWSEKTTGDNEKLFF.

The rearrangement joins TRBV9 to TRBJ2-5, with D perhaps TRBD1 (5 bases). Germline CDR1 is SGDLS and CDR2 is YYNGEE. V shed 3 bases and J shed 5 bases, with 20 bases lying between them. This CDR3 is 16 amino acids long. The CDR3 bases are TGTGCCAGCAGCGCCAGGGCCCAATGGAACCCGGAGACCCAGTACTTC. Translation gives CASSARAQWNPETQYF.

V usage is TRBV2 and J usage is TRBJ2-1, with TRBD2 identical over 15 bases. Trimming took 5 bases from V and 5 from J; bases not matched to a gene: 4. CDR3 length: 16 residues. The germline V gene encodes CDR1 SNHLY and CDR2 FYNNEI. The CDR3 DNA reads as TGTGCCAGCAGTTACGGGACTAGCGGGGGGCACAATGAGCAGTTCTTC. This gives the protein CASSYGTSGGHNEQFF.

This clone was recorded once. V is TRBV7-8 and J is TRBJ2-1; TRBD1 matches 7 bases. CDR3 length equals 15 residues. J lost 3 bases, V lost 1 base, and 3 bases had no gene match. Per germline, CDR1 SGHVS and CDR2 FQNEAQ. The CDR3 DNA is TGTGCCAGCAGCTTAGAGAGGGGGCGCTACAATGAGCAGTTCTTC. Amino acid sequence: CASSLERGRYNEQFF.

This clone showed up just once. The rearrangement links TRBV27 to TRBJ2-1, with 9 positions matching TRBD1. The V segment lost 4 bases and the J segment 3 bases; nucleotides outside the gene matches: 16. Germline CDR1 is MNHEY and CDR2 is SMNVEV (reference sequence). The CDR3 is 19 amino acids. Here the CDR3 reads CASSSTPAQQGAIYNEQFF. The CDR3 DNA is TGTGCCAGCAGTTCCACCCCGGCTCAACAGGGGGCGATCTACAATGAGCAGTTCTTC.

The V call is TRBV2, the J call TRBJ2-7; D is perhaps TRBD1 (5 bases). CDR1 SNHLY and CDR2 FYNNEI come from the germline V gene. The V gene lost 8 bases and the J gene lost 2 bases, with 10 bases spanning the gap. The CDR3 is 12 amino acids. Here the CDR3 DNA reads TGTGCCAGCTCAGCAGGGCCCTACGAGCAGTACTTC. It specifies CASSAGPYEQYF.

The chain employs TRBV5-1 and TRBJ1-3; 11 nucleotides line up with TRBD1. CDR3 length: 17 amino acids. The germline V gene has CDR1 SGHRS and CDR2 YFSETQ. The V and J ends lost 4 bases and 0 bases, in that order; junction bases with no gene match: 6. CDR3: CASSLTGQGASGNTIYF. The CDR3 region has the DNA TGCGCCAGCAGCCTGACAGGACAGGGGGCCTCTGGAAACACCATATATTTT.

This clone was counted once. CDR3 bases: TGTGCCAGCAGCGTAGGGTCGGGGGTGGACAATGAGCAGTTCTTC. Its translation: CASSVGSGVDNEQFF. The chain is built from TRBV9 and TRBJ2-1, with a weak D call TRBD2 (6 bases). Germline V gene lookup returns CDR1 SGDLS and CDR2 YYNGEE. CDR3 length: 15 amino acids. Trimming left V 0 bases short and J 5 bases short, with 12 bases between.

This clone was recorded only once. The chain recombines TRBV4-1 with TRBJ2-2; D is possibly TRBD1 (5 bases). V gave up 0 bases and J gave up 6 bases, with 8 bases separating them. The germline gives CDR1 MGHRA, CDR2 YSYEKL. The CDR3 length is 14 residues. Here the CDR3 DNA reads TGCGCCAGCAGCCAAGACCCCAGGGCCGGGGAGCTGTTTTTT. Its translation is CASSQDPRAGELFF.

The chain is built from TRBV28 and TRBJ2-1, with TRBD1 matching 10 bases. The junction had 12 bases not matched to a gene; V was cut back by 5 bases and J by 8 bases. The CDR3 consists of 16 residues. CDR1 is MDHEN and CDR2 is SYDVKM in the germline V gene. CDR3 nucleotides: TGTGCCAGCAGTCCCCGGACAGGGGGAGTTAGCGATGAGCAGTTCTTC. Its protein product is CASSPRTGGVSDEQFF. The full variable domain, in which reference TRBV28 and TRBJ2-1 provide the parts outside the CDR3, is DVKVTQSSRYLVKRTGEKVFLECVQDMDHENMFWYRQDPGLGLRLIYFSYDVKMKEKGDIPEGYSVSREKKERFSLILESASTNQTSMYLCASSPRTGGVSDEQFFGPGTRLTVL.

This clone was found once. This rearrangement joins TRBV7-3 to TRBJ2-7; a possible D gene is TRBD1 (6 bases). Germline V gene sequence: CDR1 SGHTA, CDR2 FQGTGA. This CDR3 has 18 residues. Trimming cost V 5 bases and J 4 bases, with 27 bases left between them. CDR3 in amino acids: CASSQSAPRTVLLYEQYF. CDR3 sequence (DNA): TGTGCCAGCAGCCAATCAGCCCCCAGGACAGTCCTCCTTTACGAGCAGTACTTC.

This clone was picked up one time. The V and J genes are TRBV7-2 and TRBJ1-5; 8 bases are a match to TRBD1. There are 14 residues in the CDR3. The V gene end was trimmed by 4 bases and the J gene end by 6 bases; junction bases not matched to a gene: 5. Germline CDR1 is SGHTA and CDR2 is FQGNSA. Written as DNA, the CDR3 is TGTGCCAGCAGCTCTCCAGGGGGCGGTCAGCCCCAGCATTTT. This translates into CASSSPGGGQPQHF.

CDR3 in amino acids: CASTQRDRGPSYEQYF. The CDR3 nucleotides are TGTGCCAGCACCCAACGGGACAGGGGGCCCTCCTACGAGCAGTACTTC. The chain recombines TRBV2 with TRBJ2-7; TRBD1 matches at 12 bases. The CDR3 loop spans 16 amino acids. Germline values: CDR1 SNHLY, CDR2 FYNNEI. The J segment lost 0 bases and the V segment lost 7 bases, leaving 7 bases of the junction unmatched.

The chain links TRBV2 to TRBJ2-1; 8 bases are shared with TRBD1. Germline loops: CDR1 SNHLY, CDR2 FYNNEI. This CDR3 comprises 15 residues. V was clipped by 6 bases and J by 6 bases; unmatched bases: 10. The CDR3 here is CASSIGQGARNEQFF. The CDR3 nucleotides read TGTGCCAGCAGCATAGGACAGGGTGCCCGCAATGAGCAGTTCTTC.

This chain joins TRBV6-1 and TRBJ2-7; D perhaps matches TRBD1 (5 bases). The CDR3 has 14 residues. Trimming stripped 3 bases from V and 1 base from J, with 10 bases between. Germline-derived CDR1 and CDR2 are MNHNS and SASEGT. CDR3: CASSDPGLSYEQYF. As DNA, the CDR3 is TGTGCCAGCAGTGACCCAGGGCTATCCTACGAGCAGTACTTC.

The chain couples TRBV2 to TRBJ2-5, with D perhaps matching TRBD1 (5 bases). Germline CDR1 and CDR2: SNHLY and FYNNEI. The V gene lost 5 bases and the J gene lost 3 bases, with 13 bases spanning the gap. The length of the CDR3 is 14 residues. The CDR3 DNA reads TGTGCCAGCAGTCGGGCCAGGGATAAAGAGACCCAGTACTTC. Translated, it gives CASSRARDKETQYF.

The gene calls are TRBV10-1 and TRBJ2-7; a possible D gene is TRBD2 (6 bases). The germline CDR1 and CDR2 sequences are WNHNN and SYGVQD (reference sequence). The length of the CDR3 is 12 residues. The ends were cut back, 6 bases at V and 7 bases at J, with 13 bases in the middle. For the CDR3, the DNA is TGCGCCAGCAGCGGCCTCCGGGGGGAGCAGTACTTC. It is translated as CASSGLRGEQYF.

This rearrangement joins TRBV27 to TRBJ1-1; D unclear. CDR1 is MNHEY and CDR2 is SMNVEV in the germline V gene (reference sequence). V shed 3 bases and J shed 2 bases, with 13 bases lying between them. The CDR3 runs to 15 residues. The CDR3 DNA is TGTGCCAGCAGTTTTGGAGCTAACCCTAACACTGAAGCTTTCTTT. Translated: CASSFGANPNTEAFF.

CDR3 in amino acids: CASSYPLAGWNIQYF. CDR3 nucleotide sequence: TGTGCCAGCAGTTACCCACTAGCGGGTTGGAACATTCAGTACTTC. This chain uses TRBV6-6 with TRBJ2-4; 9 nucleotides agree with TRBD2. The CDR3 contains 15 residues. Trimming at V came to 2 bases and at J to 7 bases, leaving 6 bases not matched to a gene. Germline CDR1 and CDR2: MNHNY and SVGAGI (reference sequence).